This T cell receptor (beta chain) was retrieved from a study of cytomegalovirus exposure and HLA in healthy donors. Study-wide points: In a later analysis, TCR beta V- and J-gene trimming showed a link to a missense DCLRE1C variant.

Likely unrecorded immune exposures existed in these nominally healthy donors. PCR amplification relied on 60 Vbeta primers (plus 13 Jbeta primers). TCRdb's table, derived via immunoSEQ multiplex PCR, lists solely in-frame clones and lacks some. The sample lists 170,000 or so clones, around 77% occurring once. The length of the CDR3 is 16 residues. Germline V CDR1 and CDR2: SGHVS, FNYEAQ. V lost 5 bases and J 0 bases, leaving 14 bases between the germline ends. This clone was observed a few times. What it binds is unknown. This TCR came from a man between 60 and 75 years old in good health and CMV-seronegative. The sample taken for sequencing was PBMCs. The chain carries TRBV7-6 and TRBJ1-3; D not resolved. CDR3 loop: CASSPGSQFSGNTIYF. CDR3 DNA sequence: TGTGCCAGCAGCCCGGGGTCACAGTTCTCTGGAAACACCATATATTTT. The full variable domain, completed using reference TRBV7-6 and TRBJ1-3, is GAGVSQSPRYKVTKRGQDVALRCDPISGHVSLYWYRQALGQGPEFLTYFNYEAQQDKSGLPNDRFSAERPEGSISTLTIQRTEQRDSAMYRCASSPGSQFSGNTIYFGEGSWLTVV.